The clone carrying this T cell receptor (beta chain) came up a few times. CDR1 SGHTA and CDR2 FQGNSA come from the germline V gene. The ends were cut back, 1 base at V and 1 base at J, with 3 bases in the middle. The CDR3 runs to 13 residues. The data originate from a study of quantifying T cell responses using KT2 cells. Study information: Reverse transcription used primers in the TCR alpha and beta constant regions.

Fixed numbers of PBMC received varying amounts of KT2 cells. The cDNA 3' end received a ligated oligonucleotide with a UMI. An equimolar mix of RC1.1 and RC1.2 primed the beta chain across TRBC1 and TRBC2. TCRdb itself ran the UMI-ligation and nested PCR reads through MiXCR, one entry per CDR3 protein. This sample has 40,000 to 50,000 distinct CDR3 sequences; over 15% occur once, and the top ten carry 40% to 55%. The chain recombines TRBV7-2 with TRBJ2-3; no clear D gene. This sequence originates from a human donor. Sequenced sample: PBMCs spiked with cells of the T cell clone KT2. The CDR3 is CASSLVGTDTQYF. The CDR3 DNA reads as TGTGCCAGCAGCTTAGTGGGCACAGATACGCAGTATTTT.